A single sample gave rise to the 9 T cell receptor beta chains below, sequenced in a study of regulatory T cells in long-lasting Graves disease. Arm-PCR with iRepertoire HTBI primers amplified the CDR3 regions for these TCR beta libraries. TCRdb reanalysed the multiplex PCR reads using MiXCR and keeps one entry per CDR3 protein. Of about 540,000 distinct CDR3 sequences listed, roughly 13% are singletons. Time point specified: newly diagnosed GD, antithyroid drugs for less than 3 months. From PBMCs, RNA was extracted and then used to make the TCR library. In addition, the sample was reused for a study of T cells in Graves' hyperthyroidism and ophthalmopathy.

The sequencing here drew on peripheral blood mononuclear cells (PBMCs), taken at new diagnosis, from a patient treated with antithyroid drugs. Source of these receptors: a man in his thirties or forties with Graves disease.

This clonotype was observed a handful of times. J is TRBJ2-5 and V is TRBV4-1; 7 bases agree with TRBD2. With 4 bases clipped from V and 4 bases from J, the junction kept 6 bases outside the gene matches. The CDR3 contains 14 residues. Germline loops: CDR1 MGHRA, CDR2 YSYEKL. As DNA, the CDR3 is TGCGCCAGCAGCCGGGTGGTAGCGGGAGAGACCCAGTACTTC. The encoded protein is CASSRVVAGETQYF.

This clonotype was seen at least ten times. The chain links TRBV6-5 to TRBJ2-7; TRBD1 matches at 7 bases. The CDR3 is 17 amino acids. The germline V gene encodes CDR1 MNHEY and CDR2 SVGAGI. V shed 0 bases and J 4 bases; nucleotides not matched to a gene: 12. The CDR3 region has the DNA TGTGCCAGCAGTTACTCAGGTAGTCGACAGGGTTCGTACGAGCAGTACTTC. It codes for CASSYSGSRQGSYEQYF.

Regarding this clonotype: A read error is possible here, since a much larger clone lies one base away. The chain employs TRBV12-3 or TRBV12-4 and TRBJ2-2; a weak D match, TRBD2 (5 bases). The CDR3 is made up of 13 amino acids. The chain's CDR3 is CASSFSDPGKLFF. The CDR3 DNA follows: TGTGCCAGCAGTTTTTCGGACCCCGGGAAGCTGTTTTTT.

On this clonotype itself: A read error may be the cause here, since a much bigger clone is one base away. The chain couples TRBV3-1 to TRBJ2-7, with D uncertain. Trimming pared 0 bases from V and 7 bases from J, leaving 10 bases between. CDR1 and CDR2 from the germline V gene are LGHDT and YNNKEL (reference sequence). The CDR3 consists of 13 residues. The CDR3: CASSQDGRPEQYF. The CDR3 DNA reads as TGTGCCAGCAGCCAAGATGGTAGGCCAGAGCAGTACTTC.

This clonotype was seen repeatedly, ten times or more. The chain employs TRBV11-1 and TRBJ2-5; D is unresolved. The CDR3 runs to 15 residues. V was pared by 1 base and J by 2 bases, with 11 bases between. From germline, CDR1 is SGHAT and CDR2 FQDESV (reference sequence). The CDR3 is CASSLGATVQETQYF. The CDR3, as DNA: TGTGCCAGCAGCTTAGGGGCTACAGTACAAGAGACCCAGTACTTC.

This chain links TRBV30 with TRBJ2-5; 15 bases agree with TRBD2. The V gene's germline CDR1 is GTSNPN and CDR2 SVGIG (reference sequence). Germline trimming cut 0 bases from V and 5 bases from J; bases unmatched to any gene: 7. The CDR3 sequence is 17 residues long. This CDR3 is CAWSVGLAGGWIETQYF. The CDR3 DNA reads TGTGCCTGGAGTGTGGGACTAGCGGGAGGTTGGATCGAGACCCAGTACTTC.

As for this clonotype: One junction end disagrees with the germline gene, perhaps due to a read error. The gene calls are TRBV2 and TRBJ2-7; 12 bases agree with TRBD2. Per the germline V gene, CDR1 is SNHLY and CDR2 is FYNNEI. The CDR3 covers 18 residues. The CDR3, as DNA: TGCGCCAGCAGCCATGCTCTAGCGGGAGGGATGTTGTCCTACGAGCAGTACTTC. Translation: CASSHALAGGMLSYEQYF.

The V call is TRBV6-1, the J call TRBJ1-1; TRBD1 is a possible D gene (5 bases). This CDR3 has 15 amino acids. V was trimmed by 5 bases and J by 0 bases, leaving 13 bases between them. CDR1 and CDR2 (germline): MNHNS, SASEGT. The CDR3 bases are TGTGCCAGCAGTAAAACCAGGGTTATGAACACTGAAGCTTTCTTT. Its translation is CASSKTRVMNTEAFF.

This clonotype was counted ten times or more. This sequence joins TRBV10-2 and TRBJ1-1; D uncertain. The CDR3 has 12 amino acids. The germline gives CDR1 WSHSY, CDR2 SAAADI. V lost 3 bases to trimming and J lost 7 bases, with 9 bases between them. CDR3 sequence: CASSDGRIEAFF. The CDR3 nucleotides read TGCGCCAGCAGTGACGGCCGGATTGAAGCTTTCTTT.